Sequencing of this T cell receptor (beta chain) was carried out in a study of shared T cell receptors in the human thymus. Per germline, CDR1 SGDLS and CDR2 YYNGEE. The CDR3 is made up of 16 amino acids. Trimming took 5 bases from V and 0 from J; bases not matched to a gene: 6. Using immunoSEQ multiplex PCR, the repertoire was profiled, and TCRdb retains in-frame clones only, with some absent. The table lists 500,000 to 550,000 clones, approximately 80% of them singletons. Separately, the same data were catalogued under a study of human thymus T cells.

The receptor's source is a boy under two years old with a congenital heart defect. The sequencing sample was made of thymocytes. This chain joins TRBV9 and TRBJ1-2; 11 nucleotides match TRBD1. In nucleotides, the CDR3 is TGTGCCAGCAGTCCAGGACAGGGGGCCACTAACTATGGCTACACCTTC. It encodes CASSPGQGATNYGYTF.